The source of this T cell receptor beta chain is a study of regulatory T cells in long-lasting Graves disease. CDR3 length: 13 amino acids. The germline V and J ends were trimmed by 4 bases and 1 base, with 7 bases remaining between them. Germline V gene data show CDR1 as SGHVS and CDR2 as FQNEAQ. HTBI primers from iRepertoire and Arm-PCR of CDR3 regions yielded the TCR beta libraries. TCRdb reanalysed the multiplex PCR reads using MiXCR and keeps one entry per CDR3 protein. The repertoire has roughly 490,000 distinct CDR3 sequences, about 20% of them found once; the top ten carry about an eighth. Indicated time point: persistent/refractory GD, antithyroid drugs over 5 years with positive TRAb. Extracted RNA from PBMCs served as the source of the TCR library. Note on this clonotype: Since a far larger clone is one base different, this is likely a read error. Since the CDR3 does not end with the conserved phenylalanine or tryptophan, this likely comes from a read error.

The chain joins TRBV7-8 to TRBJ1-1, with D unclear. Sample: peripheral blood mononuclear cells (PBMCs), taken when the disease was refractory, from a patient treated with antithyroid drugs. The sequence was obtained from a female donor with Graves disease. CDR3 DNA sequence: TGTGCCAGCAGCTCCAACCGGAACACTGAAGCTTTCTCT. It yields the protein CASSSNRNTEAFS.